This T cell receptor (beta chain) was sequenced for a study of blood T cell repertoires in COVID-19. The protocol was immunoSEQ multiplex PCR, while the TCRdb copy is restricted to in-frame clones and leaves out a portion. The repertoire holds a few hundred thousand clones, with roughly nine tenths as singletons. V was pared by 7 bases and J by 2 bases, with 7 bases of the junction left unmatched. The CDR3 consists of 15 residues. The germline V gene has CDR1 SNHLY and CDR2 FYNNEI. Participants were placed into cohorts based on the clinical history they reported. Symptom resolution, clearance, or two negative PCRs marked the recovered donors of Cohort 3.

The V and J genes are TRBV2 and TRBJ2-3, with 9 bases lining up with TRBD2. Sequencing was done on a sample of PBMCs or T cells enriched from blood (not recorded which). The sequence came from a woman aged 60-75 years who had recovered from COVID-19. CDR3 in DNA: TGTGCCAGCATCCTAGCGGGGCCTTACACAGATACGCAGTATTTT. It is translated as CASILAGPYTDTQYF.